This entry describes one T cell receptor (beta chain). Under the authors' procedure: Reference gene primer amplification yielded estimated nucleated cell counts. Here immunoSEQ multiplex PCR was the method, and the copy in TCRdb shows in-frame clones only, minus some. V, J and clone size are those of that table, while D and trimming were read from the DNA. The sample records fewer than 150,000 clones, more than 75% being singletons. The entry originates in a study of blood T cell repertoires in COVID-19. The germline CDR1 and CDR2 sequences are SEHNR and FQNEAQ (reference sequence). V was shortened by 2 bases and J by 6 bases, with 11 bases between the two germline ends. The CDR3 sequence is 13 residues long.

The chain couples TRBV7-9 to TRBJ2-7, with D possibly being TRBD1 (5 bases). Input material: peripheral blood. The sequence came from a man in his forties or fifties with acute or convalescent COVID-19. CDR3 amino acids: CASSLYLQGEQYF. The DNA of the CDR3 is TGTGCCAGCAGCTTATATCTTCAGGGCGAGCAGTACTTC.